These 17 T cell receptor beta chains came from one sample sequenced in a study of blood T cell repertoires in COVID-19. Clones were read by immunoSEQ multiplex PCR, and TCRdb kept only the in-frame ones, dropping some. The data contain some 130,000 clones, 86% of them singletons. Sequencing used PBMCs or T cells enriched from blood (not recorded which). The receptors were sampled from a woman aged 50 to 60 who had recovered from COVID-19.

This chain joins TRBV5-1 and TRBJ2-3, with 9 nucleotides matching TRBD2. CDR3 length: 16 residues. Germline V gene sequence: CDR1 SGHRS, CDR2 YFSETQ. The V and J ends lost 2 bases and 4 bases, in that order; junction bases with no gene match: 8. CDR3 nucleotide sequence: TGCGCCAGCAGCTTCAGTTGGCGGGGGGGCCCAGATACGCAGTATTTT. Translating it yields CASSFSWRGGPDTQYF.

This chain uses TRBV19 with TRBJ2-1, with 12 bases aligning to TRBD1. V shed 9 bases, J shed 8 bases, and the junction held 8 bases outside the gene matches. Germline-derived CDR1 and CDR2 are LNHDA and SQIVND (reference sequence). CDR3 length: 14 residues. The CDR3 nucleotides read TGTGCCAGCCGAGCCGGGACAGGGGGCTATGAGCAGTTCTTC. It codes for CASRAGTGGYEQFF.

V gene TRBV3-1 (or the pseudogene TRBV3-2) combines with J gene TRBJ2-7, with TRBD2 matching 7 bases. J lost 4 bases, V lost 5 bases, and 8 bases had no gene match. Germline V gene data show CDR1 as LGHDT and CDR2 as YNNKEL (reference sequence). The CDR3 sequence is 14 residues long. DNA for the CDR3: TGTGCCAGCAGCAAACCGGGACTAACTTACGAGCAGTACTTC. Its translation: CASSKPGLTYEQYF.

The V and J genes are TRBV5-1 and TRBJ1-2, with 8 bases matching TRBD1. This CDR3 is 12 amino acids long. V was pared by 4 bases and J by 5 bases, with 1 base of the junction left unmatched. Germline loops: CDR1 SGHRS, CDR2 YFSETQ. CDR3 DNA sequence: TGCGCCAGCAGCGGACAGGGATATGGCTACACCTTC. Protein sequence: CASSGQGYGYTF.

This clone has only one observation. The chain joins TRBV29-1 to TRBJ2-4, with 8 bases lining up with TRBD1. This CDR3 is 13 amino acids long. The J segment lost 4 bases and the V segment lost 4 bases, leaving 3 bases of the junction unmatched. Looked up from germline, CDR1 is SQVTM and CDR2 is ANQGSEA. CDR3 in amino acids: CSVGWTGKNIQYF. CDR3 DNA sequence: TGCAGCGTTGGATGGACAGGGAAAAACATTCAGTACTTC. Based on the CDR3 plus reference TRBV29-1 and TRBJ2-4, the full variable domain is SAVISQKPSRDICQRGTSLTIQCQVDSQVTMMFWYRQQPGQSLTLIATANQGSEATYESGFVIDKFPISRPNLTFSTLTVSNMSPEDSSIYLCSVGWTGKNIQYFGAGTRLSVL.

The gene calls are TRBV30 and TRBJ1-2; TRBD1 aligns across 7 bases. CDR3 length equals 11 residues. The germline CDR1 and CDR2 sequences are GTSNPN and SVGIG (reference sequence). V shed 7 bases, J shed 2 bases, and the junction held 1 base outside the gene matches. The CDR3 bases are TGTGCCTCGGACAGGAACTATGGCTACACCTTC. This gives the protein CASDRNYGYTF.

The chain recombines TRBV7-2 with TRBJ2-3; 7 bases align to TRBD1. The CDR3 contains 14 residues. Trimming at V came to 1 base and at J to 5 bases, leaving 3 bases not matched to a gene. CDR1 is SGHTA, CDR2 FQGNSA, per germline. The CDR3 loop reads CASSLVQGLDTQYF. CDR3 nucleotide sequence: TGTGCCAGCAGCTTAGTACAGGGGCTAGATACGCAGTATTTT.

This sequence joins TRBV6-6 and TRBJ1-5; 8 bases align to TRBD1. The CDR3 is 14 residues long. In germline, CDR1 is MNHNY, CDR2 SVGAGI (reference sequence). V shed 5 bases, J shed 8 bases, and the junction held 8 bases outside the gene matches. The CDR3 spells CASSASGGSEPQHF. CDR3 in DNA: TGTGCCAGCAGTGCCTCAGGGGGCTCGGAGCCCCAGCATTTT.

J is TRBJ2-5 and V is TRBV6-5, with TRBD2 identical over 12 bases. Per germline, CDR1 MNHEY and CDR2 SVGAGI. After removal of 2 bases from V and 6 bases from J, the junction contained 7 bases not matched to a gene. This CDR3 spans 16 amino acids. The CDR3 region has the DNA TGTGCCAGCAGTTACGATCTTGGACTAGCGGGGCAGACCCAGTACTTC. The encoded protein is CASSYDLGLAGQTQYF.

This chain uses TRBV4-3 with TRBJ2-3; D unclear. In germline, CDR1 is LGHNA, CDR2 YSLEER. Trimming stripped 3 bases from V and 3 bases from J, with 7 bases between. The CDR3 length is 13 residues. The chain's CDR3 is CASSQAWTDTQYF. DNA for the CDR3: TGCGCCAGCAGCCAGGCCTGGACAGATACGCAGTATTTT.

The chain uses TRBV7-2 and TRBJ1-1; D is unresolved. The germline V gene encodes CDR1 SGHTA and CDR2 FQGNSA. Trimming shortened V by 6 bases and J by 8 bases, and 25 bases separated the two germline ends. This CDR3 comprises 16 residues. CDR3 nucleotides: TGTGCCAGCAGAAAAAACAGTCTTCGTGAGATCTCCGAAGCTTTCTTT. Amino acids: CASRKNSLREISEAFF.

V usage is TRBV6-6 and J usage is TRBJ2-3; TRBD1 might be the D (5 bases). V was trimmed by 5 bases and J by 6 bases, leaving 9 bases between them. From germline, CDR1 is MNHNY and CDR2 SVGAGI (reference sequence). The CDR3 is 12 residues long. In nucleotides, the CDR3 is TGTGCCAGCAGTCCAGGGTCCGATACGCAGTATTTT. Protein product: CASSPGSDTQYF.

This sequence joins TRBV6-5 and TRBJ1-3; D remains unclear. Trimming removed 2 bases from V and 1 base from J, with 9 bases in between. The CDR3 is 15 amino acids. Per the germline V gene, CDR1 is MNHEY and CDR2 is SVGAGI. The CDR3 is CASSYEGRSGNTIYF. The CDR3 bases are TGTGCCAGCAGTTACGAAGGGAGGTCTGGAAACACCATATATTTT.

The table lists this clone with a count of one. This chain links TRBV6-2 or TRBV6-3 with TRBJ2-5, with 7 bases fitting TRBD2. Germline V gene lookup returns CDR1 MNHEY and CDR2 SVGEGT. The CDR3 loop spans 15 amino acids. V was pared by 0 bases and J by 5 bases, with 6 bases of the junction left unmatched. The CDR3 loop reads CASSYSERRGETQYF. Here the CDR3 DNA reads TGTGCCAGCAGTTACTCGGAAAGGCGGGGGGAGACCCAGTACTTC.

The chain has TRBV5-5 and TRBJ2-2; TRBD2 might be the D (5 bases). Between the trimmed V and J ends, which lost 6 bases and 4 bases, there was a span of 16 bases. The CDR3 spans 15 residues. CDR1 is SGHKS, CDR2 YYEKEE, per germline (reference sequence). The CDR3 here is CASNWVRGTTGELFF. CDR3 nucleotide sequence: TGTGCCAGCAATTGGGTCCGGGGTACCACCGGGGAGCTGTTTTTT.

The chain links TRBV5-1 to TRBJ2-5, with D possibly matching TRBD1 (6 bases). V was trimmed by 0 bases and J by 3 bases, leaving 9 bases between them. This CDR3 contains 14 residues. The germline gives CDR1 SGHRS, CDR2 YFSETQ. CDR3 sequence reads: CASSLVGAEETQYF. The CDR3 DNA reads TGCGCCAGCAGCTTGGTGGGGGCAGAAGAGACCCAGTACTTC.

The CDR3 loop reads CASSFTGDSPLHF. The CDR3 DNA reads TGTGCCAGCAGCTTTACAGGGGATTCACCCCTCCACTTT. The chain carries TRBV5-6 and TRBJ1-6; TRBD1 matches 7 bases. CDR3 length: 13 residues. V trimming: 2 bases; J trimming: 8 bases; junction bases outside the gene matches: 1. Per germline, CDR1 SGHDT and CDR2 YYEEEE.